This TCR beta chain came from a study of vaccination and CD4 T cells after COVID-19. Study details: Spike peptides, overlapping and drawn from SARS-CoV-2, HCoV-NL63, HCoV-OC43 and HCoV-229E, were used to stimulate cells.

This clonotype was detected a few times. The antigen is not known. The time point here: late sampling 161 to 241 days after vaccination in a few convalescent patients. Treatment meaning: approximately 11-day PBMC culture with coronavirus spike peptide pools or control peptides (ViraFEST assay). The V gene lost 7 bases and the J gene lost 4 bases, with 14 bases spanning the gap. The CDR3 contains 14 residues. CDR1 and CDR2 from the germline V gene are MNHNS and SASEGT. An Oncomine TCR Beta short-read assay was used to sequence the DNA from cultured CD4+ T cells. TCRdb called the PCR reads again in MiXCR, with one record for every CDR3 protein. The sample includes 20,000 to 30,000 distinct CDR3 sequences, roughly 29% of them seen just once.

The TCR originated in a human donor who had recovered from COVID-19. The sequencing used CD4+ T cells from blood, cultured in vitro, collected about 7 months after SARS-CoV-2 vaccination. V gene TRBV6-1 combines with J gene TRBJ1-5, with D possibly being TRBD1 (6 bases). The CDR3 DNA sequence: TGTGCCAGCAACGAGGGGGGGGGTAATCAGCCCCAGCATTTT. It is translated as CASNEGGGNQPQHF.